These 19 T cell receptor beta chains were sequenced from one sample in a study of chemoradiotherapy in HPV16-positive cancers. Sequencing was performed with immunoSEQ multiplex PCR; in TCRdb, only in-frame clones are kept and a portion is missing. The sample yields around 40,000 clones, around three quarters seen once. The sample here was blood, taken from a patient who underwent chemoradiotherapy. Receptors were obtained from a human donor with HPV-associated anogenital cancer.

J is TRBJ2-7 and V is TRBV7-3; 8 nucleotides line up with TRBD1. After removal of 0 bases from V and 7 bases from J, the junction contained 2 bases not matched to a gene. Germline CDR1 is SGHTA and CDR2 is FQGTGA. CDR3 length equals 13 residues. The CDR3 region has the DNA TGTGCCAGCAGCTTAACAGACAGGGGTGAGCAGTACTTC. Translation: CASSLTDRGEQYF.

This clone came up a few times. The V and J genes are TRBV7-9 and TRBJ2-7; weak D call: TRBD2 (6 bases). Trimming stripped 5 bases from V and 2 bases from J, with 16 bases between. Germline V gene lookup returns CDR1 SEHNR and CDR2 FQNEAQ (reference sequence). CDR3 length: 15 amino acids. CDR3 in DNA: TGTGCCAGCAGCCCGCTGCAGGACTACGCCTACGAGCAGTACTTC. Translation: CASSPLQDYAYEQYF. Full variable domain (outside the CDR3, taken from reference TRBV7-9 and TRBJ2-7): DTGVSQNPRHKITKRGQNVTFRCDPISEHNRLYWYRQTLGQGPEFLTYFQNEAQLEKSRLLSDRFSAERPKGSFSTLEIQRTEQGDSAMYLCASSPLQDYAYEQYFGPGTRLTVT.

The CDR3: CATSRVATGIESNQPQHF. DNA of the CDR3: TGTGCCACCAGCAGAGTTGCCACAGGGATCGAAAGCAATCAGCCCCAGCATTTT. V gene TRBV15 combines with J gene TRBJ1-5, with a weak D call TRBD1 (6 bases). The V gene lost 1 base and the J gene lost 1 base, with 17 bases spanning the gap. Germline CDR1 and CDR2: LNHNV and YYDKDF (reference sequence). The CDR3 sequence is 18 residues long.

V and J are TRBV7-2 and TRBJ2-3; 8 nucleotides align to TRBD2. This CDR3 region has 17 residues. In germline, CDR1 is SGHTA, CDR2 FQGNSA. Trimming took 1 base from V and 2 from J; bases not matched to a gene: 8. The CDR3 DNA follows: TGTGCCAGCAGCTTAGGTCTTAGCGGGGCCTACACAGATACGCAGTATTTT. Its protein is CASSLGLSGAYTDTQYF. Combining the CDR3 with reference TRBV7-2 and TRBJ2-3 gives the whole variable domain GAGVSQSPSNKVTEKGKDVELRCDPISGHTALYWYRQSLGQGLEFLIYFQGNSAPDKSGLPSDRFSAERTGGSVSTLTIQRTQQEDSAVYLCASSLGLSGAYTDTQYFGPGTRLTVL.

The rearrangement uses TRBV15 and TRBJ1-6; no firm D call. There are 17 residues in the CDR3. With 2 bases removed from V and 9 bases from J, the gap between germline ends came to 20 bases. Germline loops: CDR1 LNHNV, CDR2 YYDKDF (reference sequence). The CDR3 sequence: CATSRIAGPLRGSPLHF. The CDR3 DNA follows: TGTGCCACCAGCAGAATAGCCGGGCCACTGAGAGGTTCACCCCTCCACTTT. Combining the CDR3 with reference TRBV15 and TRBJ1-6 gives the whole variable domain DAMVIQNPRYQVTQFGKPVTLSCSQTLNHNVMYWYQQKSSQAPKLLFHYYDKDFNNEADTPDNFQSRRPNTSFCFLDIRSPGLGDTAMYLCATSRIAGPLRGSPLHFGNGTRLTVT.

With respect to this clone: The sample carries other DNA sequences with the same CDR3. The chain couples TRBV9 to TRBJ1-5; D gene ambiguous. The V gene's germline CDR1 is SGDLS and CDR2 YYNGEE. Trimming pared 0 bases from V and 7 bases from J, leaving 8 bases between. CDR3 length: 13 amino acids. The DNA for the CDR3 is TGTGCCAGCAGCGTAGACGGGGAACAGCCCCAGCATTTT. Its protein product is CASSVDGEQPQHF. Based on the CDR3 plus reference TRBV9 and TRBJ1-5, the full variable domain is DSGVTQTPKHLITATGQRVTLRCSPRSGDLSVYWYQQSLDQGLQFLIQYYNGEERAKGNILERFSAQQFPDLHSELNLSSLELGDSALYFCASSVDGEQPQHFGDGTRLSIL.

In nucleotides, the CDR3 is TGTGCCAGCAGCCACAGACAGGGGTGGAACAATCAGCCCCAGCATTTT. It specifies CASSHRQGWNNQPQHF. The chain recombines TRBV6-4 with TRBJ1-5; 8 nucleotides match TRBD1. V was pared by 6 bases and J by 3 bases, with 10 bases of the junction left unmatched. CDR1 MRHNA and CDR2 SNTAGT come from the germline V gene. CDR3 size: 16 residues.

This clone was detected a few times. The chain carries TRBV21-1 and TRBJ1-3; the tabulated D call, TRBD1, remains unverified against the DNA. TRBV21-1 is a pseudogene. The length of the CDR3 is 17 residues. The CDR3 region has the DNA TGTGCCAGCAGCAAATGGTTGGTAACAGGGGATGGAAACACCATATATTTT. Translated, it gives CASSKWLVTGDGNTIYF.

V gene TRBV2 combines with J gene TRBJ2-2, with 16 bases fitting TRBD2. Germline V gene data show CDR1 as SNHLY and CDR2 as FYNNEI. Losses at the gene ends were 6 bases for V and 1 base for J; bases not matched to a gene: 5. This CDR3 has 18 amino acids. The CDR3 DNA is TGTGCCAGCAGGGGACTAGCGGGGGGGCGTAGGAACACCGGGGAGCTGTTTTTT. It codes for CASRGLAGGRRNTGELFF. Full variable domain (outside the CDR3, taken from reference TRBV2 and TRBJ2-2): EPEVTQTPSHQVTQMGQEVILRCVPISNHLYFYWYRQILGQKVEFLVSFYNNEISEKSEIFDDQFSVERPDGSNFTLKIRSTKLEDSAMYFCASRGLAGGRRNTGELFFGEGSRLTVL.

The CDR3 bases are TGTGCCAGCAGCTGGAGGACAGACCCCCCGGATACGCAGTATTTT. This sequence encodes CASSWRTDPPDTQYF. The chain has TRBV9 and TRBJ2-3; TRBD1 is a possible D gene (6 bases). Germline V gene sequence: CDR1 SGDLS, CDR2 YYNGEE. There are 15 residues in the CDR3. The V end was cut by 4 bases, the J end by 6 bases, with 18 bases between.

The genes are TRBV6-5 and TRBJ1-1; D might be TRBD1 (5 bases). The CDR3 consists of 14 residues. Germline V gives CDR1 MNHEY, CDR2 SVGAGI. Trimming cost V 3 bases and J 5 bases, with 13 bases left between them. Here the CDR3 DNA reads TGTGCCAGCAGTTATGGTCAGGGTTTTACTGAAGCTTTCTTT. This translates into CASSYGQGFTEAFF.

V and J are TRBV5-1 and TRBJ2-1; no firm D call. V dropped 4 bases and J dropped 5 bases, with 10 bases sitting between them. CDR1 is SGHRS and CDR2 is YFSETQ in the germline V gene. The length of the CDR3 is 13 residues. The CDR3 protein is CASSVRANNEQFF. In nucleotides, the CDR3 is TGCGCCAGCAGCGTCCGGGCCAACAATGAGCAGTTCTTC.

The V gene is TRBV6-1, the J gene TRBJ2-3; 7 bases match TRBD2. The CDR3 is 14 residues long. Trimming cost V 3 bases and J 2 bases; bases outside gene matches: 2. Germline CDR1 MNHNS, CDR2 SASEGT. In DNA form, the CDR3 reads TGTGCCAGCAGTGAGGGAGGGGCCACAGATACGCAGTATTTT. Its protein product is CASSEGGATDTQYF.

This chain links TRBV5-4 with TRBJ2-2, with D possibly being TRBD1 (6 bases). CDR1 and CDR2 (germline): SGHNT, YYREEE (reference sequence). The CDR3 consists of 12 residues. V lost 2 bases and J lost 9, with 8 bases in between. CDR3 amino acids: CASSLGGRELFF. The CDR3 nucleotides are TGTGCCAGCAGCTTAGGGGGAAGGGAGCTGTTTTTT.

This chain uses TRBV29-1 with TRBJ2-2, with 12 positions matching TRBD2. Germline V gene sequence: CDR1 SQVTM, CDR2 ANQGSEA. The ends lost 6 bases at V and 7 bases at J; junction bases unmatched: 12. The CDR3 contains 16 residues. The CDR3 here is CSVQLAGGPGIGELFF. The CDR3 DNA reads TGCAGCGTGCAACTAGCGGGGGGTCCGGGCATCGGGGAGCTGTTTTTT.

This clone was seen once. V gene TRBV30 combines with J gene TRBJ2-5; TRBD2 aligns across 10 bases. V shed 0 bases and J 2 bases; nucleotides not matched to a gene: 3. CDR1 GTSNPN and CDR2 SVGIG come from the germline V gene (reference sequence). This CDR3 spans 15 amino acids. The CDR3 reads CAWSVTSGTQETQYF. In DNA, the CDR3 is TGTGCCTGGAGTGTTACTAGCGGGACGCAAGAGACCCAGTACTTC.

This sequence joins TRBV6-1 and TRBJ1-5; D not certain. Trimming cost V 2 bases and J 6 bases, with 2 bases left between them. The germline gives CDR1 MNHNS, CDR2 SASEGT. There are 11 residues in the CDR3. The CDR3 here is CASSEFQPQHF. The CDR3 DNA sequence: TGTGCCAGCAGTGAATTTCAGCCCCAGCATTTT.

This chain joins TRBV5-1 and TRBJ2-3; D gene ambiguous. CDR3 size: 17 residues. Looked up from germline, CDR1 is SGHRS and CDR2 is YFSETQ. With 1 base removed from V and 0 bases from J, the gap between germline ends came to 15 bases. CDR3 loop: CASSLRPGVTSTDTQYF. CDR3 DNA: TGCGCCAGCAGCTTGAGGCCTGGGGTAACGAGCACAGATACGCAGTATTTT.

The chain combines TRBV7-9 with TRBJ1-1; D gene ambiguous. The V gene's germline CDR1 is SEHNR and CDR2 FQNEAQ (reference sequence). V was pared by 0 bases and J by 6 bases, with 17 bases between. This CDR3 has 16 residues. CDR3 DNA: TGTGCCAGCAGCTTAGCCGTGGGTCCGGGCGAGCCTGAAGCTTTCTTT. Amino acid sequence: CASSLAVGPGEPEAFF.